The 8 T cell receptor beta chains reported below all come from one sample, sequenced in a study of blood T cell repertoires in COVID-19 (dated by TCRdb to 2020 to 2021). Library preparation used the immunoSEQ multiplex PCR assay. As stored in TCRdb, this immuneACCESS dataset retains in-frame rearrangements with V and J assigned. A fraction of the clones does not appear; measured against another copy, unresolved V genes explain less than half of the discrepancy, and the remainder lacks a known reason. This sample holds over 150,000 clones; around nine tenths were observed only once. Of the sample, 0.7% to 0.9% is held by the ten largest clones. Material for sequencing was peripheral blood. These receptors were obtained from a woman between 18 and 30 years old who had recovered from COVID-19.

This clone has just a few counts. The rearrangement joins TRBV7-6 to TRBJ1-6, with D hard to call. Germline V gene data show CDR1 as SGHVS and CDR2 as FNYEAQ. The ends were cut back, 5 bases at V and 7 bases at J, with 15 bases in the middle. This CDR3 is 15 amino acids long. The CDR3 protein is CASSPGIGVNSPLHF. CDR3 coding DNA: TGTGCCAGCAGCCCGGGGATCGGCGTCAATTCACCCCTCCACTTT.

The V call is TRBV6-5, the J call TRBJ1-5; no firm D call. This CDR3 contains 12 residues. V was shortened by 4 bases and J by 7 bases, with 8 bases between the two germline ends. CDR1 is MNHEY, CDR2 SVGAGI, per germline. CDR3 in DNA: TGTGCCAGCAGTTCCCCGGGGCAGCCCCAGCATTTT. It encodes CASSSPGQPQHF.

V usage is TRBV28 and J usage is TRBJ2-3, with 9 bases fitting TRBD1. Losses at the gene ends were 6 bases for V and 3 bases for J; bases not matched to a gene: 1. The CDR3 contains 13 residues. CDR1 and CDR2 (germline): MDHEN, SYDVKM. Written as DNA, the CDR3 is TGTGCCAGCAGGGGACAGGGAACAGATACGCAGTATTTT. As protein: CASRGQGTDTQYF.

The chain links TRBV3-1 (or the pseudogene TRBV3-2) to TRBJ2-3, with D perhaps matching TRBD2 (6 bases). Trimming removed 1 base at V and 4 bases at J, with 6 bases between. In germline, CDR1 is LGHDT, CDR2 YNNKEL (reference sequence). This CDR3 comprises 13 residues. CDR3 sequence (DNA): TGTGCCAGCAGCCAAGGACTAGCAGATACGCAGTATTTT. Its translation is CASSQGLADTQYF.

This chain links TRBV18 with TRBJ1-2; D is perhaps TRBD1 (6 bases). CDR1 is KGHSH and CDR2 is LQKENI in the germline V gene. Between the trimmed V and J ends, which lost 4 bases and 8 bases, there was a span of 8 bases. The length of the CDR3 is 11 residues. Written as DNA, the CDR3 is TGTGCCAGCTCACAGGGGGACGGCTACACCTTC. Its protein is CASSQGDGYTF.

The rearrangement uses TRBV7-5 and TRBJ1-5; the table gives TRBD1 as D, unverified against the DNA. TRBV7-5 is a pseudogene locus. This CDR3 spans 16 amino acids. The CDR3 reads CVRSPGGQGSTQPQHF. CDR3 sequence (DNA): TGTGTCAGAAGCCCCGGGGGACAGGGCAGCACTCAGCCCCAGCATTTT.

The chain uses TRBV19 and TRBJ2-6; no reliable D call. Germline CDR1 is LNHDA and CDR2 is SQIVND (reference sequence). V was shortened by 5 bases and J by 1 base, with 9 bases between the two germline ends. The CDR3 loop spans 15 amino acids. The CDR3 protein is CASSSVLSGANVLTF. CDR3 bases: TGTGCCAGTAGTTCCGTCTTGTCTGGGGCCAACGTCCTGACTTTC.

The chain uses TRBV21-1 and TRBJ2-3; the DNA was not compared with TRBD2, the D call given in the table. TRBV21-1 is a pseudogene locus. This CDR3 spans 15 amino acids. The CDR3 region has the DNA TGTGCCAGCAGCAAAGGGGCGGGGGGCACAGATACGCAGTATTTT. Residues: CASSKGAGGTDTQYF.